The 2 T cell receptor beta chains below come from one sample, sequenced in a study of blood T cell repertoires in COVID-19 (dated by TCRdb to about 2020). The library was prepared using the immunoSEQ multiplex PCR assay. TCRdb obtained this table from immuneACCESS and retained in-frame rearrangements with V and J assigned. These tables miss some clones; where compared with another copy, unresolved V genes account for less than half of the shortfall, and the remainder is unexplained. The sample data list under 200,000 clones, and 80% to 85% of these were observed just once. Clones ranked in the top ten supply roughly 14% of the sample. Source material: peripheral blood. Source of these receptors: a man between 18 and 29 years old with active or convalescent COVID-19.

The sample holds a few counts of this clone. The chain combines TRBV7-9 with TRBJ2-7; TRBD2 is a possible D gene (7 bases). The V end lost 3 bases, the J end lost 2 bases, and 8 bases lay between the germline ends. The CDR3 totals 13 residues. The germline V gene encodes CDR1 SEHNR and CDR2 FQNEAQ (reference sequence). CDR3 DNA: TGTGCCAGCAGCTTGGGGGGGCCCTACGAGCAGTACTTC. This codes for CASSLGGPYEQYF.

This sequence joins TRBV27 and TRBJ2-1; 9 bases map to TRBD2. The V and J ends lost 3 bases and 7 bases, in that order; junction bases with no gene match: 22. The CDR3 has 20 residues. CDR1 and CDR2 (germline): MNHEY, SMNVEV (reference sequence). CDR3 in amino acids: CASSFGTYLEGGRALNEQFF. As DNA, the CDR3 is TGTGCCAGCAGTTTTGGGACATACTTAGAGGGCGGGAGGGCCTTAAATGAGCAGTTCTTC.